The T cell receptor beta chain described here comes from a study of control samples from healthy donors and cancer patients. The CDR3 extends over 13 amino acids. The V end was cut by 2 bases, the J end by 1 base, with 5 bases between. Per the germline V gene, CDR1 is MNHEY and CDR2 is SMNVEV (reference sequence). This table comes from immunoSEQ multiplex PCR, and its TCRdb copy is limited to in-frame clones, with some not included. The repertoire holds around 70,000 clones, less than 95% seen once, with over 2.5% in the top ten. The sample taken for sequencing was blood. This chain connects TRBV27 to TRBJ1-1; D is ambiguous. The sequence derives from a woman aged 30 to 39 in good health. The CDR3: CASSLEQNTEAFF. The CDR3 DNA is TGTGCCAGCAGTTTAGAACAGAACACTGAAGCTTTCTTT.